The subject of this entry is one TCR beta chain. Antigen unknown. CD45RA-negative memory and CD45RA+ naive subsets were split from the CD4+ cells. TCRdb's copy holds only in-frame clones and misses some; the assay was immunoSEQ multiplex PCR. The sample includes some 1.4 million clones, roughly 96% of them seen just once. This record comes from a study of shared clonotypes between healthy human individuals. Whole-study findings and limits: Tissues were not sampled, only blood, and their repertoires likely differ.

Trimming cost V 6 bases and J 3 bases; bases outside gene matches: 7. Germline CDR1 and CDR2: ENHRY and SYGVKD. The CDR3 totals 15 residues. The material sequenced was naive CD4+ T cells sorted from blood. Specified subset: CD45RA+ positively selected. The origin of this receptor is a young man in good health. The chain couples TRBV10-3 to TRBJ2-7; 11 positions agree with TRBD2. The CDR3 sequence: CAIRATSGSNYEQYF. The CDR3 DNA reads as TGTGCCATCAGGGCAACTAGCGGGAGTAACTACGAGCAGTACTTC.